The rows below give T cell receptor beta chains drawn from one sample of a study of CD8 T cells in ankylosing spondylitis. TCRdb itself ran the 5' RACE reads through MiXCR, one entry per CDR3 protein. The sample lists 150,000 to 200,000 distinct CDR3 sequences; roughly 13% were seen once. Sequencing was performed on blood, either unsorted or a sorted T cell fraction (not recorded which). These receptors originate from a female donor with ankylosing spondylitis or in good health (not recorded which). The CDR3 runs from the conserved cysteine through the conserved F or W. Fields, in order: V gene, CDR3 length, clone size, D gene, J gene, CDR3 DNA, CDR3 protein. A D gene is named only where the DNA matches it firmly. Rows may omit the clone size; those that give it use once, few, many or a size class.

>TRBV20-1|14|few|.|TRBJ2-7
TGCGCTGCGATCGGGGACTCTTCCTTCTACGAGCAGTACTTC
CAAIGDSSFYEQYF
>TRBV4-1|17|many|TRBD2|TRBJ2-7
TGCGCCAGCAGCCAAGCGGGGGCTAGCGGGGCCTCCTACGAGCAGTACTTC
CASSQAGASGASYEQYF
>TRBV5-1|15|few|TRBD1|TRBJ2-2
TGCGCCAGCAGCTCGGGACAGCCGAGGGCCGGGGAGCTGTTTTTT
CASSSGQPRAGELFF
>TRBV20-1|15|many|.|TRBJ2-2
TGCAGTGCTAGAGTATCCAGTCCGAACACCGGGGAGCTGTTTTTT
CSARVSSPNTGELFF
>TRBV9|13|many|.|TRBJ2-3
TGTGCCAGCAGCGTCGGGCGCGCAGATACGCAGTATTTT
CASSVGRADTQYF
>TRBV6-1|16|.|TRBD2|TRBJ2-1
TGTGCCAGCATCTTCCCTGGCGGGAGGGCCGAGAATGAGCAGTTCTTC
CASIFPGGRAENEQFF
>TRBV7-2|16|few|TRBD2|TRBJ2-1
TGTGCCAGCAGCCAAAGACTAGCGGGGGTGTACAATGAGCAGTTCTTC
CASSQRLAGVYNEQFF
>TRBV6-2/TRBV6-3|14|many|.|TRBJ1-6
TGTGCCAGCGGATCAGGTCGCTATAATTCACCCCTCCACTTT
CASGSGRYNSPLHF
>TRBV29-1|14|few|.|TRBJ1-1
TGCAGCGCAGGGATATTGGGGATGAACACTGAAGCTTTCTTT
CSAGILGMNTEAFF
>TRBV7-2|14|.|TRBD1|TRBJ2-7
TGTGCCAGCAGCCTAGTCGGGACAGCCTACGAGCAGTACTTC
CASSLVGTAYEQYF
>TRBV10-3|15|many|TRBD2|TRBJ2-1
TGTGCCACCATAGCGGGGCCCTTCGGTGGGAATGAGCAGTTCTTC
CATIAGPFGGNEQFF
>TRBV6-1|15|few|.|TRBJ2-1
TGTGCCAGCAGCCCTTCCAGGGGCGGGTACAATGAGCAGTTCTTC
CASSPSRGGYNEQFF
>TRBV18|15|.|TRBD1|TRBJ2-1
TGTGCCAGCTCACCACCGGGACAGGACTACAATGAGCAGTTCTTC
CASSPPGQDYNEQFF
>TRBV4-1|19|many|TRBD1|TRBJ1-1
TGCGCCAGCAGCCAAGATCGCGGACAGGGCTACCGTTTGGACACTGAAGCTTTCTTT
CASSQDRGQGYRLDTEAFF
>TRBV6-5|14|many|.|TRBJ2-1
TGTGCCAGCAGTTACTCGAATGGGAATACTGAGCAGTTCTTC
CASSYSNGNTEQFF
>TRBV9|13|many|.|TRBJ1-2
TGTGCCAGCAGCGCCCCTGAGGCCTATGGCTACACCTTC
CASSAPEAYGYTF
>TRBV28|14|.|.|TRBJ2-7
TGTGCCAGCAGTTTATTGGCGGGATCGAACGAGCAGCACTTC
CASSLLAGSNEQHF
>TRBV12-3/TRBV12-4|12|.|.|TRBJ2-5
TGTGCCAGCAGCCCACTCTTAGGGACCCAGTACTTC
CASSPLLGTQYF
>TRBV6-1|15|many|.|TRBJ2-7
TGTGCCACCATCGGCACTTCAACAAGTTATTACGAGCAGTACTTC
CATIGTSTSYYEQYF
>TRBV6-1|14|many|.|TRBJ2-1
TGTGCCAGCAACTCCGGGACCCTTTACAATGAGCAGTTCTTC
CASNSGTLYNEQFF
>TRBV28|11|many|.|TRBJ2-1
TGTGCCAGCGAGACCCGGGATGAGCAGTTCTTC
CASETRDEQFF
>TRBV12-3/TRBV12-4|12|.|.|TRBJ2-7
TGTGCCAGCAGCGGGATCTACTACGAGCAGTACTTC
CASSGIYYEQYF
>TRBV29-1|12|many|.|TRBJ1-2
TGCAGCGTTGAAGCAGCTAACTATGGCTACACCTTC
CSVEAANYGYTF
>TRBV12-3/TRBV12-4|14|few|TRBD1|TRBJ1-2
TGTGCCAGCGGAGGGACAGGGGTAGTCTATGGCTACACCTTC
CASGGTGVVYGYTF
>TRBV7-9|12|many|.|TRBJ2-1
TGTGCCAGCAGCTCACCCGTGTCTGAGCAGTTCTTC
CASSSPVSEQFF
>TRBV20-1|10|few|.|TRBJ2-1
TGCAGTGCTAGCTACAATGAGCAGTTCTTC
CSASYNEQFF
>TRBV5-1|18|many|TRBD2|TRBJ2-7
TGCGCCAGCAGCACTGGACTAGCGGGAGGTCCGAGCTCCTACGAGCAGTACTTC
CASSTGLAGGPSSYEQYF
>TRBV12-3/TRBV12-4|14|many|TRBD2|TRBJ2-1
TGTGCCAGCAGGGGACTAGCGGGAGTAGGTGAGCAGTTCTTC
CASRGLAGVGEQFF
>TRBV28|17|.|TRBD1|TRBJ1-1
TGTGCCAGCAGTTCCCTCCTCACAGGGGAAGGGGGCACTGAAGCTTTCTTT
CASSSLLTGEGGTEAFF
>TRBV12-3/TRBV12-4|13|many|TRBD1|TRBJ2-7
TGTGCCAGCGGGGACAGGGAGACTTACGAGCAGTACTTC
CASGDRETYEQYF
>TRBV7-2|21|.|TRBD1|TRBJ1-6
TGTGCCAGCAGCTTAGCGATCCGGGACAGGGCTATCGAGACTTATAATTCACCCCTCCACTTT
CASSLAIRDRAIETYNSPLHF
>TRBV27|13|many|.|TRBJ2-7
TGTGCCAGCAGTTTTGCACTCGCCTACGAGCAGTACTTC
CASSFALAYEQYF
>TRBV29-1|11|many|.|TRBJ2-1
TGCAGCGCTGAGATCGGCTCTGAGCAGTTCTTC
CSAEIGSEQFF
>TRBV18|14|.|.|TRBJ2-5
TGTGCCAGCTCACAAAGACAGGATACGGAGACCCAGTACTTC
CASSQRQDTETQYF
>TRBV3-1|12|many|.|TRBJ2-1
TGTGCCAGCAGCCAACTCCCCCATGAGCAGTTCTTC
CASSQLPHEQFF
>TRBV5-1|20|many|TRBD2|TRBJ2-3
TGCGCCAGCAGCTTGGTTACTCCTGGTCTTACTAGCGGGAGGCAGGATACGCAGTATTTT
CASSLVTPGLTSGRQDTQYF
>TRBV4-3|14|many|TRBD1|TRBJ2-1
TGCGCCAGCAGCCAAGATAGGGGACAGGGAGAAAAGTTCTTC
CASSQDRGQGEKFF
>TRBV6-2/TRBV6-3|13|many|.|TRBJ2-3
TGTGCCAGCAAACTAGCCAGCACAGATACGCAGTATTTT
CASKLASTDTQYF
>TRBV19|15|few|TRBD1|TRBJ2-2
TGTGCCAGTACCGGGGGACAGGTGGTTCCCGGGGAGCTGTTTTTT
CASTGGQVVPGELFF
>TRBV5-1|16|many|.|TRBJ2-2
TGCGCCAGCAGCTTGGGGGGCAGCCGGAACACCGGGGAGCTGTTTTTT
CASSLGGSRNTGELFF
>TRBV5-6|12|.|.|TRBJ2-7
TGTGCCAGCAGCTTTAACCGGAGAGAGCAGTACTTC
CASSFNRREQYF
>TRBV27|14|many|TRBD1|TRBJ1-1
TGTGCCAGCAGTGCCGACAGGGGGCAGGGTGAAGCTTTCTTT
CASSADRGQGEAFF
>TRBV18|17|many|TRBD1|TRBJ2-1
TGTGCCAGCTCACCAATGGGTCAGGGGGCCGTTTACAATGAGCAGTTCTTC
CASSPMGQGAVYNEQFF
>TRBV7-2|16|.|TRBD2|TRBJ2-1
TGTGCCAGCAGCTTAGAATCTAGCGGGAGATCCAATGAGCAGTTCTTC
CASSLESSGRSNEQFF
>TRBV30|13|.|.|TRBJ1-5
TGTGCCTGGAGTTTCGGTAGCAATCAGCCCCAGCATTTT
CAWSFGSNQPQHF
>TRBV7-6|17|.|TRBD1|TRBJ1-6
TGTGCCAGCAGCTTATCTTACAGGGGGCGCATGAGATCACCCCTCCACTTT
CASSLSYRGRMRSPLHF
>TRBV7-2|16|few|TRBD2|TRBJ2-7
TGTGCCAGCACCCAACTGTCACTAGCGGGAGGCCACGAGCAGTACTTC
CASTQLSLAGGHEQYF
>TRBV24-1|15|many|TRBD2|TRBJ2-2
TGTGCCACCAGAAGCGGCGGGGGGAACACCGGGGAGCTGTTTTTT
CATRSGGGNTGELFF
>TRBV4-2|16|.|TRBD1|TRBJ1-4
TGTGCCAGCAGCCAGGCCCGACAGGGAACTAATGAAAAACTGTTTTTT
CASSQARQGTNEKLFF
>TRBV5-1|15|many|.|TRBJ2-1
TGCGCCAGCAGCGAGGGCAGCGGAGCCTACAATGAGCAGTTCTTC
CASSEGSGAYNEQFF
>TRBV6-1|19|.|.|TRBJ2-1
TGTGCCAGCAGTGAAGCGGGAGGATTCGGCAGTGTCGCCTACAATGAGCAGTTCTTC
CASSEAGGFGSVAYNEQFF
>TRBV3-1|12|.|.|TRBJ2-2
TGTGCCAGCAGCCAGTCAGGTGGGGAGCTGTTTTTT
CASSQSGGELFF
>TRBV20-1|13|many|.|TRBJ1-4
TGCAGTGCTGCGCATAGGATAAATGAAAAACTGTTTTTT
CSAAHRINEKLFF
>TRBV5-1|13|many|.|TRBJ2-5
TGCGCCAGCAGTAGGACGTACGAAGAGACCCAGTACTTC
CASSRTYEETQYF
>TRBV3-1|13|many|.|TRBJ2-5
TGTGCCAGCAGCCCCCGACCCCAAGAGACCCAGTACTTC
CASSPRPQETQYF
>TRBV19|15|.|.|TRBJ2-2
TGTGCCAGTAGTCCCGACAGGCGGAACACCGGGGAGCTGTTTTTT
CASSPDRRNTGELFF